A single sample is the source of the 15 T cell receptor beta chains below, sequenced in a study of blood T cell repertoires in COVID-19. The repertoire was sequenced with immunoSEQ multiplex PCR; TCRdb's copy has only in-frame clones and lacks some. This table holds tens of thousands of clones, about four fifths found once. The sequenced sample consisted of peripheral blood. All receptors come from a man aged 45 to 65 with acute or convalescent COVID-19.

The chain has TRBV9 and TRBJ1-4; D not resolved. The V gene lost 0 bases and the J gene lost 13 bases, with 10 bases spanning the gap. Germline V gene lookup returns CDR1 SGDLS and CDR2 YYNGEE. This CDR3 has 12 residues. CDR3 nucleotide sequence: TGTGCCAGCAGCGTAGACGGGGAGGGACTGTTTTTT. This codes for CASSVDGEGLFF.

V usage is TRBV5-4 and J usage is TRBJ1-2, with 7 positions matching TRBD1. The germline gives CDR1 SGHNT, CDR2 YYREEE (reference sequence). This CDR3 has 15 amino acids. V lost 4 bases and J lost 4; bases outside the gene matches: 10. DNA for the CDR3: TGTGCCAGCAGCCAAGGGACAGAGTTATCCTATGGCTACACCTTC. It translates to CASSQGTELSYGYTF. The whole variable domain, filled in from reference TRBV5-4 and TRBJ1-2, reads ETGVTQSPTHLIKTRGQQVTLRCSSQSGHNTVSWYQQALGQGPQFIFQYYREEENGRGNFPPRFSGLQFPNYSSELNVNALELDDSALYLCASSQGTELSYGYTFGSGTRLTVV.

This rearrangement joins TRBV2 to TRBJ1-5, with D maybe TRBD1 (5 bases). The CDR3 consists of 15 residues. Trimming left V 7 bases short and J 6 bases short, with 19 bases between. Germline V gene sequence: CDR1 SNHLY, CDR2 FYNNEI. CDR3 nucleotides: TGTGCCAGCAAGACCGGGGGAGGGTTCGGTCAGCCCCAGCATTTT. This codes for CASKTGGGFGQPQHF.

The genes are TRBV19 and TRBJ2-7, with 7 bases matching TRBD1. V shed 1 base and J 2 bases; nucleotides not matched to a gene: 2. The CDR3 totals 14 residues. Germline CDR1 is LNHDA and CDR2 is SQIVND (reference sequence). The CDR3, as DNA: TGTGCCAGTAGTATAGGACAGGGAACCTACGAGCAGTACTTC. This sequence encodes CASSIGQGTYEQYF.

This clone was seen only a few times. This chain connects TRBV20-1 to TRBJ2-7; no clear D gene. This CDR3 spans 11 amino acids. Looked up from germline, CDR1 is DFQATT and CDR2 is SNEGSKA (reference sequence). V lost 6 bases and J lost 3, with 9 bases in between. The CDR3 region is CSAGGSYEQYF. CDR3 bases: TGCAGTGCAGGCGGCAGCTACGAGCAGTACTTC.

The table lists this clone with a few counts. The genes are TRBV27 and TRBJ2-1; D perhaps matches TRBD1 (6 bases). CDR3 length: 14 residues. Trimming left V 8 bases short and J 7 bases short, with 18 bases between. The germline CDR1 and CDR2 sequences are MNHEY and SMNVEV (reference sequence). CDR3 protein: CASAASAGVNEQFF. DNA of the CDR3: TGTGCCAGCGCGGCTTCGGCAGGGGTGAATGAGCAGTTCTTC.

On this clone itself: Additional DNA sequences in this sample encode the identical CDR3. The rearrangement links TRBV28 to TRBJ2-7, with TRBD2 as a possible D gene (6 bases). Germline CDR1 reads MDHEN; CDR2 reads SYDVKM. CDR3 length: 14 residues. V was pared by 2 bases and J by 2 bases, with 10 bases between. The CDR3 nucleotides are TGTGCCAGCAGTTTAGCGGGACGCCCCTACGAGCAGTACTTC. Translating it yields CASSLAGRPYEQYF.

The chain recombines TRBV4-2 with TRBJ1-1, with TRBD1 matching 10 bases. Germline loops: CDR1 LGHNA, CDR2 YNFKEQ. The CDR3 consists of 16 residues. V shed 0 bases and J 3 bases; nucleotides not matched to a gene: 4. Written as DNA, the CDR3 is TGTGCCAGCAGCCAAGATTGGGGGACAGGGGACACTGAAGCTTTCTTT. Translating gives CASSQDWGTGDTEAFF.

The chain carries TRBV7-9 and TRBJ2-1, with 10 positions matching TRBD2. Germline CDR1 SEHNR, CDR2 FQNEAQ (reference sequence). J lost 9 bases, V lost 4 bases, and 6 bases had no gene match. The CDR3 is made up of 14 amino acids. The DNA of the CDR3 is TGTGCCAGCAGCTGGAGCGGGGGGGGCAGTGAGCAGTTCTTC. Encoded protein: CASSWSGGGSEQFF.

The rearrangement joins TRBV3-1 (or the pseudogene TRBV3-2) to TRBJ2-5, with 8 nucleotides matching TRBD2. The germline CDR1 and CDR2 sequences are LGHDT and YNNKEL (reference sequence). CDR3 length: 15 residues. J lost 2 bases, V lost 6 bases, and 8 bases had no gene match. The chain's CDR3 is CASRHIAGRQETQYF. In DNA form, the CDR3 reads TGTGCCAGCAGGCACATAGCGGGACGTCAAGAGACCCAGTACTTC.

The chain links TRBV13 to TRBJ2-7; 8 nucleotides line up with TRBD1. The CDR3 runs 14 residues. Germline assignment: CDR1 PRHDT and CDR2 FYEKMQ (reference sequence). After removal of 5 bases from V and 4 bases from J, the junction contained 7 bases not matched to a gene. As DNA, the CDR3 is TGTGCCAGCAGCCGACAGGGGATGGAATACGAGCAGTACTTC. Translated, it gives CASSRQGMEYEQYF.

The chain joins TRBV7-3 to TRBJ2-1; perhaps TRBD2 as D (7 bases). There are 13 residues in the CDR3. Trimming stripped 3 bases from V and 6 bases from J, with 9 bases between. Germline CDR1 is SGHTA and CDR2 is FQGTGA. CDR3 loop: CASSFGGANEQFF. CDR3 nucleotide sequence: TGTGCCAGCAGCTTTGGGGGGGCCAATGAGCAGTTCTTC.

The V gene is TRBV27, the J gene TRBJ2-7, with D possibly TRBD2 on 6 matching bases. The V gene's germline CDR1 is MNHEY and CDR2 SMNVEV (reference sequence). The CDR3 covers 13 residues. Between the trimmed V and J ends, which lost 5 bases and 2 bases, there was a span of 10 bases. DNA of the CDR3: TGTGCCAGCAGTCGGGAGAGGACCTACGAGCAGTACTTC. It is translated as CASSRERTYEQYF.

About this clone: The identical CDR3 is also encoded by other nucleotide sequences in the sample. The rearrangement uses TRBV5-1 and TRBJ1-4; the match to TRBD1 covers 7 bases. Germline CDR1 SGHRS, CDR2 YFSETQ. The CDR3 covers 16 residues. V shed 0 bases and J 5 bases; nucleotides not matched to a gene: 7. CDR3 nucleotide sequence: TGCGCCAGCAGCTTGGGGAACAGGGGACCAAATGAAAAACTGTTTTTT. It encodes CASSLGNRGPNEKLFF.

This chain links TRBV7-2 with TRBJ1-1; D unclear. CDR3 size: 13 residues. Germline V gives CDR1 SGHTA, CDR2 FQGNSA. Trimming pared 5 bases from V and 11 bases from J, leaving 18 bases between. The CDR3 reads CASSRNFGEEAFF. For the CDR3, the DNA is TGTGCCAGCAGCCGAAACTTCGGGGAGGAGGCTTTCTTT.